One sample yielded the 14 T cell receptor beta chains listed below, sequenced in a study of blood T cell repertoires in COVID-19. Data came from immunoSEQ multiplex PCR; TCRdb stores just in-frame clones and leaves some out. The sample lists around 43,000 clones, nearly 80% occurring once. The sample was peripheral blood. These receptors all stem from a man in his 70s with acute or convalescent COVID-19.

The chain links TRBV15 to TRBJ1-2; maybe TRBD1 (5 bases). V gave up 0 bases and J gave up 0 bases, with 14 bases separating them. This CDR3 region has 17 residues. CDR1 LNHNV and CDR2 YYDKDF come from the germline V gene (reference sequence). This CDR3 reads CATSRDSVDRANYGYTF. The CDR3 nucleotides are TGTGCCACCAGCAGAGATAGTGTCGACAGAGCTAACTATGGCTACACCTTC.

V gene TRBV7-2 combines with J gene TRBJ1-2; 8 bases map to TRBD1. This CDR3 region has 15 residues. Per the germline V gene, CDR1 is SGHTA and CDR2 is FQGNSA. V shed 5 bases and J 3 bases; nucleotides not matched to a gene: 8. The DNA for the CDR3 is TGTGCCAGCAGCCCTCGGACAGGGATTCACTATGGCTACACCTTC. Encoded protein: CASSPRTGIHYGYTF.

The V and J genes are TRBV5-4 and TRBJ2-7; weak D call: TRBD1 (5 bases). Germline V gene lookup returns CDR1 SGHNT and CDR2 YYREEE (reference sequence). The germline V and J ends were trimmed by 2 bases and 0 bases, with 18 bases remaining between them. The CDR3 runs to 17 residues. The CDR3 here is CASSLLQGSRISYEQYF. The DNA of the CDR3 is TGTGCCAGCAGCTTACTCCAGGGCTCCCGTATCTCCTACGAGCAGTACTTC.

The chain couples TRBV21-1 to TRBJ1-1. TRBV21-1 represents a pseudogene. The length of the CDR3 is 16 residues. CDR3 bases: TGTGCCAGCAGCAAAAGGGAGAGGTCGGGGTTCACTGAAGCTTTCTTT. Encoded protein: CASSKRERSGFTEAFF.

The chain couples TRBV3-1 (or the pseudogene TRBV3-2) to TRBJ1-5; a possible D gene is TRBD1 (5 bases). Trimming took 0 bases from V and 0 from J, leaving 15 bases between them. Germline V gives CDR1 LGHDT, CDR2 YNNKEL (reference sequence). The CDR3 spans 18 residues. This CDR3 is CASSQDGLAGGSNQPQHF. CDR3 bases: TGTGCCAGCAGCCAAGACGGTCTAGCGGGGGGTAGCAATCAGCCCCAGCATTTT.

Remarks on this clone: The junction does not match germline at one end; this may be a read error. The V and J genes are TRBV7-2 and TRBJ1-2; 7 nucleotides line up with TRBD1. The CDR3 contains 19 residues. The V gene's germline CDR1 is SGHTA and CDR2 FQGNSA. The CDR3 reads CASTLAHMNSYGQAHGYTF. Here the CDR3 DNA reads TGTGCCAGCACCTTAGCACATATGAACAGTTATGGACAGGCGCATGGCTACACCTTC.

The V call is TRBV6-5, the J call TRBJ2-1; TRBD1 is a possible D gene (6 bases). This CDR3 comprises 14 residues. V was pared by 10 bases and J by 4 bases, with 17 bases between. Germline CDR1 MNHEY, CDR2 SVGAGI. The CDR3 DNA follows: TGTGCCACCTTCCAGGGGTCCTCATACAATGAGCAGTTCTTC. This codes for CATFQGSSYNEQFF.

The V and J genes are TRBV7-2 and TRBJ2-4, with 9 bases that match TRBD2. J was trimmed by 9 bases and V by 4 bases; bases with no gene match: 10. The CDR3 totals 15 residues. Germline V gene data show CDR1 as SGHTA and CDR2 as FQGNSA. The CDR3 protein is CASSSPAGGLGIQYF. CDR3 nucleotides: TGTGCCAGCAGCTCGCCGGCGGGGGGGCTTGGCATTCAGTACTTC.

CDR3 sequence: CASSITGTRSTDTQYF. The CDR3 coding sequence is TGTGCCAGCAGCATTACCGGGACTAGGAGCACAGATACGCAGTATTTT. This chain connects TRBV5-5 to TRBJ2-3, with TRBD2 matching 8 bases. Germline CDR1 and CDR2: SGHKS and YYEKEE (reference sequence). After removal of 4 bases from V and 0 bases from J, the junction contained 7 bases not matched to a gene. The CDR3 has 16 amino acids.

The rearrangement uses TRBV5-4 and TRBJ2-5; 12 bases match TRBD2. Germline V gives CDR1 SGHNT, CDR2 YYREEE (reference sequence). The CDR3 totals 15 residues. V shed 3 bases and J 6 bases; nucleotides not matched to a gene: 6. The CDR3 DNA is TGTGCCAGCAGCTCCCTAGCGGGGGGGCCGAAGACCCAGTACTTC. Encoded protein: CASSSLAGGPKTQYF. The full variable domain, completed using reference TRBV5-4 and TRBJ2-5, is ETGVTQSPTHLIKTRGQQVTLRCSSQSGHNTVSWYQQALGQGPQFIFQYYREEENGRGNFPPRFSGLQFPNYSSELNVNALELDDSALYLCASSSLAGGPKTQYFGPGTRLLVL.

This sequence joins TRBV5-1 and TRBJ2-1; 8 bases fit TRBD2. Germline V gene sequence: CDR1 SGHRS, CDR2 YFSETQ. The CDR3 runs 15 residues. V lost 6 bases and J lost 5; bases outside the gene matches: 10. The CDR3 protein is CASTDPGGINNEQFF. DNA for the CDR3: TGCGCCAGCACGGACCCGGGGGGGATAAACAATGAGCAGTTCTTC.

The rearrangement uses TRBV28 and TRBJ1-3; TRBD1 aligns across 11 bases. Unmatched junction bases numbered 6, after V lost 5 bases and J lost 3 bases. This CDR3 comprises 16 residues. From germline, CDR1 is MDHEN and CDR2 SYDVKM. As DNA, the CDR3 is TGTGCCAGCAGTGGACAGGGGGCAGGGTTTGGAAACACCATATATTTT. This sequence encodes CASSGQGAGFGNTIYF.

The CDR3 coding sequence is TGTGCCAGCAGCGTAGCGGCGGGGGACGCTCCCTACAATGAGCAGTTCTTC. Amino acid sequence: CASSVAAGDAPYNEQFF. The chain uses TRBV9 and TRBJ2-1, with 7 bases fitting TRBD2. The CDR3 sequence is 17 residues long. V gave up 0 bases and J gave up 2 bases; unmatched junction bases: 8. The germline CDR1 and CDR2 sequences are SGDLS and YYNGEE.

In regard to this clone: This CDR3 is also generated by other DNA sequences in the sample. The CDR3 region has the DNA TGTGCCAGCAGCATAAGGACAGGGCGAAACACCATATATTTT. Translated: CASSIRTGRNTIYF. The chain links TRBV28 to TRBJ1-3, with 8 positions matching TRBD1. In germline, CDR1 is MDHEN, CDR2 SYDVKM. The V segment lost 6 bases and the J segment 5 bases; nucleotides outside the gene matches: 6. The CDR3 length is 14 residues.